The subject of this entry is one T cell receptor beta chain. This clone appeared a few times. Its antigen is not yet known. It has no much larger one-base neighbor in the sample; base qualities were not kept. The entire isolated RNA was reverse transcribed using the High Capacity cDNA Reverse Transcription Kit, and thus expressed TCRB transcripts were sequenced. Naive, central memory and regulatory T cell samples underwent deep immunoSEQ sequencing, averaging about 3.57 million total reads per sample. After sorted cells were lysed in RLT buffer, RNA was extracted with DNase-treated RNeasy Micro or Mini kits, with the choice depending on cell number. To prevent cross-contamination, every cell subset was processed on its own, while patient and healthy donor samples were processed together. The immunoSEQ multiplex PCR was used to amplify TCRB sequences from cDNA, yielding 87-bp fragments that span the CDR3 region. The amplicons were sequenced using the Illumina HiSeq platform. The published analysis was carried out like this. PCR bias was corrected computationally using synthetic template baselines, and reads within Hamming distance 2 were collapsed, with unmergeable singletons discarded. Reads were aligned to IMGT to assign V, D and J genes, CDR3 length, and insertions or deletions at six rearrangement sites. Within each subset, clonotype counts were normalized to sorted cell number, and only after that were true diversity and Gini coefficients computed with the tcR R package. Repertoire sharing was quantified using the overlap coefficient calculated on TCRB nucleotide sequences. Not all clones reach the TCRdb copy of this immuneACCESS table, which keeps in-frame sequences only. Checked studies attribute under half of the gap to unresolved V genes and leave the rest unexplained. That table supplies the V and J calls and clone size; D and trimming were determined from the DNA. The sample table records 250,000 to 350,000 clones; 14% of these occur just once. 5.5% to 7.5% of the sample rests with the top ten.

These data originate in a study of beta chain features in type 1 diabetes (dated by TCRdb to the late 2010s). For the study in its entirety: Mean age, gender distribution, total cell number and subset yield did not differ between patients and healthy donors. Regulatory and stem cell-like memory subsets were isolated from only 8 patients and about 8 healthy donors, whereas naive and central memory subsets came from all 30 or so donors. The study compared TCRB repertoires of sorted circulating CD4+ T cell subsets between recently diagnosed type 1 diabetes patients and matched healthy donors. A total of 107,917,701 sorted cells were examined across all samples, and a strong correlation was observed between cell number per subset and RNA yield.

CDR1 and CDR2 are read off the germline V gene as LGHNA and YNFKEQ. The CDR3 has 15 amino acids, counting the end cysteine and phenylalanine. The entry retains the CDR3 DNA only, 45 bases that are in frame from base 1. From V the trimming removes 1 base and from J it removes 6 bases, while the gene matches leave 5 bases of the junction unaccounted for. The study at large found these results: A moderate but significant shortening of TCRB CDR3 length was observed in type 1 diabetes patients in all four CD4+ subsets. Naive, central memory and regulatory TCRB repertoires appeared more similar among patients than among healthy donors. Shorter templates might be favored by PCR, yet because patient and control samples were amplified and corrected together, any such skew would affect both groups equally. Patients with type 1 diabetes made fewer insertions and deleted more nucleotides at VDJ recombination sites, implying thymic rearrangement abnormalities. Only small numbers of individuals were included in the HLA sub-analyses, which left unresolved whether HLA type had any influence on TCRB rearrangement. Because cDNA rather than genomic DNA was sequenced, highly expressing activated cells could have been over-represented, although no difference in activation and CD3 levels was found between groups.

Each donor gave one peripheral blood draw, averaging roughly 100 mL, which was collected into heparinised tubes. Using a panel that included CD45RO, CCR7, CD25, CD127, CD95 and CD27, naive, central memory, regulatory and stem cell-like memory CD4+ T cells were sorted on a BD FACSAria II. A purity above 98% was achieved for all sorted populations. Right away, PBMCs were isolated by Lymphoprep density gradient centrifugation and were stained directly, with no culture step. Samples were stained and sorted in pairs, with one healthy donor and one patient per experiment, so that batch effects were minimized.

This TCR came from a man aged 25 to 45 in good health. Rearrangement joined TRBV4-2 to TRBJ2-2, with 7 junctional bases fitting TRBD1. Sequenced sample: central memory CD4+ T cells from blood. The nucleotide sequence reads TGTGCCAGCAGCCAAGGACCTCAGGGGGCCGGGGAGCTGTTTTTT. The resulting protein is CASSQGPQGAGELFF.